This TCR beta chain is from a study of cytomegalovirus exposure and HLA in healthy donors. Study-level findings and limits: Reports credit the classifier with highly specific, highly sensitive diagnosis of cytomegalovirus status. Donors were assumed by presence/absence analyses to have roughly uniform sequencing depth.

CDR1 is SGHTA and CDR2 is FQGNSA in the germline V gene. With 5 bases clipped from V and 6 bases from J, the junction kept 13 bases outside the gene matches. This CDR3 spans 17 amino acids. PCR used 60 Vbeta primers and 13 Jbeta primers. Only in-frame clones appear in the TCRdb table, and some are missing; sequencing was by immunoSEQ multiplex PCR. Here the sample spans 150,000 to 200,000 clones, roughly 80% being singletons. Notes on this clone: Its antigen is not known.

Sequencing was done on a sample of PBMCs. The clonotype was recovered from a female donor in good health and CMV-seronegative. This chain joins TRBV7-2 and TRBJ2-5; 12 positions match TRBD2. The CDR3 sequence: CASSPPLSSGGAKTQYF. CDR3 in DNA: TGTGCCAGCAGCCCACCGCTGTCTAGCGGGGGGGCGAAGACCCAGTACTTC.